This entry is about one TCR beta chain. Which antigen it targets is not known. No quality values exist for individual bases; no much larger clone is one base distant. These data are taken from a study of siplizumab effects on memory and regulatory T cells (dated by TCRdb to the late 2010s). Study-level background: The study looked at the effect of siplizumab, an anti-CD2 antibody, on alloreactive T-cell subsets in allogeneic mixed lymphocyte reactions made from human PBMCs.

Study-wide conclusions, independent of this receptor: No functional confirmation was obtained for the suppressive function of proliferating Tregs from siplizumab cultures. Among mappable alloreactive CD4+ clones, an average Treg-derived fraction of over 60% was observed with siplizumab, compared with approximately 25% in control reactions. Unstimulated naive T cells appeared more diverse than memory T cells, and naive cells seemed to contribute substantially to the alloresponse. For roughly 80-96% of proliferating CD4+ or CD8+ clones, no naive or memory phenotype could be assigned. The cumulative frequency of alloreactive sequences traceable to unstimulated CD4+ memory T cells was significantly reduced by siplizumab. Sequences below about 10^-5 frequency were poorly captured, so only a minor fraction of alloreactive clones could be mapped to unstimulated subsets.

In a few donor pairs, further sequencing was done on unstimulated CD8+ naive, CD4+ memory, CD8+ TEMRA, CD4+ naive and CD8+ effector memory subsets. TCRbeta CDR3 sequencing was performed on sorted unstimulated T cells and on proliferating T cells recovered from mixed lymphocyte reactions. Fresh whole blood from some ten HLA-typed healthy donors was used as the source from which PBMCs were isolated. There are 14 amino acids in the CDR3, from cysteine to phenylalanine inclusive. The entry retains the CDR3 DNA only, 42 bases that are in frame from base 1. The junction shows trimming of 5 bases on V and 0 bases on J, plus 10 bases between the germline ends. The germline V gene provides CDR1 MNHEY and CDR2 SVGAGI. The library was produced with the immunoSEQ multiplex PCR assay. About 10^5 TCR templates per sample were assayed by the deep sequencing platform. Genomic DNA extracted from sorted T cells was the material used for TCRbeta CDR3 sequencing. As for how the authors treated the data: The R programming language was used for clonal analysis of TCRbeta CDR3 data. Alloreactive CD4+ and CD8+ clones were defined by comparing unstimulated samples with post-reaction CFSE-low samples. By matching sequences to the repertoires of sorted unstimulated Treg and non-Treg cells, each alloreactive CD4+ clone was assigned a regulatory or non-regulatory origin. This immuneACCESS table, as held by TCRdb, lists in-frame sequences with V and J called but not all clones. Of the missing ones, under half trace to an unresolved V gene in checked studies; the others have no known cause. The DNA gave D and trimming, while V, J and clone size come from that table. The sample table holds tens of thousands of clones, of which roughly 96% were seen once. The ten most abundant clones make up 0.025% to 0.035% of the sample.

The V and J genes are TRBV6-5 and TRBJ1-1; tentative D gene TRBD1, with 5 bases matching. The source is a human donor in good health. The material sequenced was naive CD4+ T cells sorted from blood. The intended sense of this specimen's cell subset or site label: unstimulated naive T cells. The DNA sequence follows: TGTGCCAGCAGTCAGGGAGGCTTGAACACTGAAGCTTTCTTT. Its amino acids are CASSQGGLNTEAFF.